Listed below are T cell receptor beta chains from one sample, sequenced in a study of blood T cells in healthy people across ages. In TCRdb, the 5' RACE reads were re-called with MiXCR into one record per CDR3 protein. The sample shows roughly 700,000 distinct CDR3 sequences, roughly 25% of them seen only once. These data were also filed under a second study, of T cells of mothers and their children.

The sequenced material came from blood. Receptor source: a boy aged 5-17 years in good health. The CDR3 runs from the conserved cysteine through the conserved F or W. A D gene is named only where the DNA matches it firmly. Not every row has a clone size; where given, it reads once, few, many or a size class.

j_call,d_call,v_call,clone_size,cdr3_aa,cdr3_nt
TRBJ2-5,NA,TRBV24-1,NA,CATSDTTARNGETQYF,TGTGCCACCAGTGATACCACCGCGCGGAATGGGGAGACCCAGTACTTC
TRBJ1-2,TRBD1,TRBV7-3,few,CASSPTGSGYGYTF,TGTGCCAGCAGCCCGACAGGGTCAGGCTATGGCTACACCTTC
TRBJ1-6,NA,TRBV7-2,NA,CASRPTGYNSPLHF,TGTGCCAGCAGACCTACGGGCTATAATTCACCCCTCCACTTT
TRBJ2-3,TRBD2,TRBV12-3/TRBV12-4,NA,CASSFLAGGETDTQYF,TGTGCCAGCAGTTTCCTAGCGGGAGGAGAAACAGATACGCAGTATTTT
TRBJ2-7,TRBD2,TRBV4-3,few,CASSQDPNGGVYEQYF,TGCGCCAGCAGCCAAGATCCCAACGGGGGGGTTTACGAGCAGTACTTC
TRBJ2-5,TRBD2,TRBV2,NA,CASSERGGLKETQYF,TGTGCCAGCAGTGAGCGGGGGGGCTTAAAAGAGACCCAGTACTTC
TRBJ2-1,TRBD2,TRBV6-5,few,CASSYSWEGSYNEQFF,TGTGCCAGCAGTTACTCGTGGGAGGGCTCCTACAATGAGCAGTTCTTC
TRBJ2-5,TRBD2,TRBV20-1,NA,CSAYAGGGETQYF,TGCAGTGCTTACGCGGGAGGTGGAGAGACCCAGTACTTC
TRBJ1-1,NA,TRBV4-2,few,CASSLMGKGRVTEAFF,TGTGCCAGCAGCTTAATGGGAAAGGGCCGAGTCACTGAAGCTTTCTTT
TRBJ2-5,NA,TRBV3-1,NA,CASSPHGTRETQYF,TGTGCCAGCAGCCCACATGGGACGAGGGAGACCCAGTACTTC
TRBJ2-1,NA,TRBV11-3,NA,CASSPVTSGYNEQFF,TGTGCCAGCAGCCCCGTCACGTCGGGGTACAATGAGCAGTTCTTC
TRBJ2-7,TRBD1,TRBV12-3/TRBV12-4,few,CASSPETGSPYEQYF,TGTGCCAGCAGTCCGGAGACAGGGTCCCCCTACGAGCAGTACTTC
TRBJ2-1,NA,TRBV4-1,few,CASSQGQLSSYNEQFF,TGCGCCAGCAGCCAAGGACAGCTTAGCTCCTACAATGAGCAGTTCTTC
TRBJ2-1,NA,TRBV7-4,NA,CASSFGDLYNEQFF,TGTGCCAGCAGCTTCGGGGACCTCTACAATGAGCAGTTCTTC
TRBJ1-3,NA,TRBV7-8,few,CASFLGGPGNTIYF,TGTGCCAGCTTCCTCGGGGGGCCTGGAAACACCATATATTTT
TRBJ2-1,TRBD1,TRBV24-1,NA,CATSEPGQGAYNEQFF,TGTGCCACCAGTGAACCGGGACAGGGGGCCTACAATGAGCAGTTCTTC
TRBJ2-1,TRBD2,TRBV20-1,few,CSATKAGGSYNEQFF,TGCAGTGCGACCAAAGCGGGGGGCTCCTACAATGAGCAGTTCTTC
TRBJ2-1,NA,TRBV7-8,NA,CASSLPASYNEQFF,TGTGCCAGCAGCTTACCAGCCAGTTACAATGAGCAGTTCTTC
TRBJ2-7,TRBD1,TRBV20-1,many,CSAPIGQDRREQYF,TGCAGTGCTCCCATCGGACAGGACCGTCGGGAGCAGTACTTC
TRBJ2-3,NA,TRBV20-1,NA,CSARATASTDTQYF,TGCAGTGCTAGGGCAACAGCTAGCACAGATACGCAGTATTTT
TRBJ2-1,NA,TRBV20-1,NA,CSVGTSTDNEQFF,TGCAGTGTGGGCACCTCAACGGACAATGAGCAGTTCTTC
TRBJ2-1,NA,TRBV4-2,NA,CASSQEARNEQFF,TGTGCCAGCAGCCAAGAAGCGAGGAATGAGCAGTTCTTC
TRBJ1-6,TRBD1,TRBV5-1,NA,CASSQGALYNSPLHF,TGCGCCAGCAGCCAGGGGGCACTCTATAATTCACCCCTCCACTTT
TRBJ2-1,NA,TRBV20-1,NA,CSARASTGVYNEQFF,TGCAGTGCTAGAGCCTCCACTGGGGTTTACAATGAGCAGTTCTTC
TRBJ1-1,NA,TRBV27,few,CATQKFIGGRNTEAFF,TGTGCCACCCAGAAATTTATTGGCGGGCGAAACACTGAAGCTTTCTTT
TRBJ2-4,NA,TRBV3-1,NA,CASSQGPSGENIQYF,TGTGCCAGCAGCCAAGGCCCCAGCGGAGAAAACATTCAGTACTTC
TRBJ2-1,TRBD1,TRBV29-1,NA,CSVGSQGADEQFF,TGCAGCGTTGGGAGCCAGGGGGCCGATGAGCAGTTCTTC
TRBJ2-1,NA,TRBV21-1,NA,CASSKAWTRGCEQFF,TGTGCCAGCAGCAAAGCTTGGACTAGAGGGTGTGAGCAGTTCTTC
TRBJ1-6,NA,TRBV7-3,few,CASSLTGAASPLHF,TGTGCCAGCAGCTTAACTGGGGCCGCTTCACCCCTCCACTTT
TRBJ2-5,TRBD2,TRBV12-3/TRBV12-4,few,CASSPTSGSGQETQYF,TGTGCCAGCAGCCCGACTAGCGGGTCCGGCCAAGAGACCCAGTACTTC
TRBJ1-2,NA,TRBV5-1,NA,CASSPGTFPTSNYGYTF,TGCGCCAGCAGCCCCGGGACTTTCCCGACCTCTAACTATGGCTACACCTTC
TRBJ1-3,NA,TRBV19,NA,CASTDRRSGNTIYF,TGTGCCAGTACCGACAGGCGATCTGGAAACACCATATATTTT
TRBJ1-1,NA,TRBV9,NA,CASTRGQAVGEAFF,TGTGCCAGCACCCGGGGGCAGGCCGTGGGGGAGGCTTTCTTT
TRBJ2-5,NA,TRBV18,NA,CASSPRTSETQYF,TGTGCCAGCTCACCACGCACGAGTGAGACCCAGTACTTC
TRBJ2-3,NA,TRBV29-1,NA,CSVAKGGVRTDTQYF,TGCAGCGTTGCCAAGGGGGGGGTGCGGACAGATACGCAGTATTTT
TRBJ1-1,NA,TRBV9,many,CASSVGGDTEAFF,TGTGCCAGCAGCGTAGGGGGGGACACTGAAGCTTTCTTT
TRBJ2-1,NA,TRBV21-1,few,CASSKFCSGCDNEQFF,TGTGCCAGCAGCAAGTTTTGTAGCGGGTGCGACAATGAGCAGTTCTTC
TRBJ2-4,NA,TRBV19,NA,CASSRQGGTKNIQYF,TGTGCCAGTAGTAGGCAGGGCGGTACCAAAAACATTCAGTACTTC
TRBJ2-1,NA,TRBV15,NA,CATSRDTVTLSYNEQFF,TGTGCCACCAGCAGAGATACGGTTACCCTATCCTACAATGAGCAGTTCTTC
TRBJ2-4,NA,TRBV14,few,CASSRLGGWIQYF,TGTGCCAGCAGCCGACTGGGAGGTTGGATTCAGTACTTC
TRBJ1-1,NA,TRBV29-1,NA,CSVVLVSMNTEAFF,TGCAGCGTTGTTCTGGTGAGCATGAACACTGAAGCTTTCTTT
TRBJ2-3,NA,TRBV7-2,few,CASSLAPTYTDTQYF,TGTGCCAGCAGCTTAGCCCCGACTTACACAGATACGCAGTATTTT
TRBJ2-5,TRBD2,TRBV9,many,CASSGGGRQETQYF,TGTGCCAGCTCCGGCGGGGGTCGGCAAGAGACCCAGTACTTC
TRBJ2-4,NA,TRBV12-3/TRBV12-4,few,CASSLTGLAKNIQYF,TGTGCCAGCAGTTTAACAGGACTAGCCAAAAACATTCAGTACTTC
TRBJ1-1,NA,TRBV7-9,NA,CASSTPWDTEAFF,TGTGCCAGCAGCACCCCCTGGGACACTGAAGCTTTCTTT
TRBJ2-3,NA,TRBV11-3,NA,CASSLFLSAGPTDTQYF,NA
TRBJ2-2,TRBD1,TRBV14,NA,CASSHLTGALTGELFF,TGTGCCAGCAGCCACCTGACAGGGGCCTTAACCGGGGAGCTGTTTTTT